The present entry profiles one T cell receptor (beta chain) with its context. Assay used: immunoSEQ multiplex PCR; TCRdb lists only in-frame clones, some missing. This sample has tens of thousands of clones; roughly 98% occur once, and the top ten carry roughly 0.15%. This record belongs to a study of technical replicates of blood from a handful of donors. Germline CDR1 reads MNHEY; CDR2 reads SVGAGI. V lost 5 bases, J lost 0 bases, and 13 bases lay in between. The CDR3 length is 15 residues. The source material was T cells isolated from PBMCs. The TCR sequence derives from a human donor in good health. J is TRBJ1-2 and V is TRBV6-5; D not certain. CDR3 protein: CASSATVPPNYGYTF. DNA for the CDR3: TGTGCCAGCAGTGCAACAGTACCACCTAACTATGGCTACACCTTC.